The T cell receptor (beta chain) under discussion was sequenced for a study of regulatory T cells. Overall study findings and caveats: Hydrophobic residues at CDR3 positions 6 and 7 were enriched in conventional CD4+ T cells of CD3G-deficient patients.

A couple of CD3G-deficient patients had more severe autoimmunity; all had some. Patients aged 2 to 39 years had fewer naive T cells. Sorting split CD4+ cells into CD25-high CD127-low Tregs and CD25-low CD127-high conventional T cells. The CDR3 sequence is 13 residues long. The germline CDR1 and CDR2 sequences are LNHDA and SQIVND (reference sequence). The V end was cut by 5 bases, the J end by 7 bases, with 12 bases between. The primer mix had 52 TRBV and 13 TRBJ primers. Sequencing used immunoSEQ multiplex PCR; TCRdb keeps in-frame clones, though not all of them. The sample records about 32,000 clones, around nine tenths being singletons. Comments on this clone: Its specificity is not known.

This clonotype originated in a person aged 18 to 35 with CD3G deficiency. The chain recombines TRBV19 with TRBJ1-5, with D perhaps TRBD1 (5 bases). Specimen: conventional CD4+ T cells sorted from blood. The CDR3 nucleotides are TGTGCCAGTAGTCCCTGGGGCGGGCAGCCCCAGCATTTT. Amino acids: CASSPWGGQPQHF. Drawing the rest from reference TRBV19 and TRBJ1-5, the complete variable domain is DGGITQSPKYLFRKEGQNVTLSCEQNLNHDAMYWYRQDPGQGLRLIYYSQIVNDFQKGDIAEGYSVSREKKESFPLTVTSAQKNPTAFYLCASSPWGGQPQHFGDGTRLSIL.